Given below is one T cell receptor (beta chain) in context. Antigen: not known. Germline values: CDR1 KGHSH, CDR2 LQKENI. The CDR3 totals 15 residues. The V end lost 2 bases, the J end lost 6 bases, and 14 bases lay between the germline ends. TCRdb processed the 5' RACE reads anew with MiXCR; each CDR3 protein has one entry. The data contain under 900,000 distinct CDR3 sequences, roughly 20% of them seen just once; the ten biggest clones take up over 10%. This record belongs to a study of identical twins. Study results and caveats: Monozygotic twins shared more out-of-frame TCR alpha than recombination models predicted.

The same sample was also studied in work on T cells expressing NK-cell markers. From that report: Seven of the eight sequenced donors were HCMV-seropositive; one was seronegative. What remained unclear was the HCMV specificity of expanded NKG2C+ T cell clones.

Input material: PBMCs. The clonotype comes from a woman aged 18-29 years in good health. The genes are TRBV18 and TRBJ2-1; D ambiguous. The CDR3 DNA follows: TGTGCCAGCTCACCAGGGTCGGCCGCACCCAATGAGCAGTTCTTC. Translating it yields CASSPGSAAPNEQFF.